Below are 28 T cell receptor beta chains sequenced from a single sample in a study of blood T cell repertoires in COVID-19. The assay was immunoSEQ multiplex PCR, and TCRdb's table has in-frame clones only and misses some. The table includes 250,000 to 300,000 clones, nearly 90% detected once. The sequenced material came from PBMCs or T cells enriched from blood (not recorded which). All receptors come from a woman aged 25-40 years who had recovered from COVID-19.

The chain recombines TRBV4-2 with TRBJ1-1; D is possibly TRBD1 (5 bases). CDR3 length: 12 amino acids. V lost 8 bases to trimming and J lost 8 bases, with 15 bases between them. Germline assignment: CDR1 LGHNA and CDR2 YNFKEQ. The CDR3 DNA is TGTGCCAGCGTTCTAGGGCAGGGAGAAGCTTTCTTT. This translates into CASVLGQGEAFF.

This clone was picked up a small number of times. The chain is built from TRBV6-2 or TRBV6-3 and TRBJ1-4, with 9 bases aligning to TRBD1. Germline V gene data show CDR1 as MNHEY and CDR2 as SVGEGT. V shed 2 bases, J shed 0 bases, and the junction held 10 bases outside the gene matches. This CDR3 is built from 19 residues. CDR3 loop: CASSYRSRDRATTNEKLFF. CDR3 sequence (DNA): TGTGCCAGCAGTTACCGGTCCCGGGACAGGGCCACAACTAATGAAAAACTGTTTTTT.

V gene TRBV6-8 combines with J gene TRBJ2-7; maybe TRBD2 (6 bases). From germline, CDR1 is MNHGY and CDR2 SAAAGT. V was clipped by 7 bases and J by 2 bases, with 15 bases between them. This CDR3 region has 14 residues. For the CDR3, the DNA is TGTGCCAGCACTAGGGACCCGGGGGCCTACGAGCAGTACTTC. Translation gives CASTRDPGAYEQYF.

The rearrangement uses TRBV6-1 and TRBJ2-2; D remains ambiguous. Germline CDR1 is MNHNS and CDR2 is SASEGT. The CDR3 covers 16 residues. V shed 2 bases and J shed 4 bases, with 14 bases lying between them. DNA for the CDR3: TGTGCCAGCAGTGAATCTGCCGGGTCGAGCACCGGGGAGCTGTTTTTT. It encodes CASSESAGSSTGELFF.

The V and J genes are TRBV27 and TRBJ2-1, with 9 bases fitting TRBD2. CDR1 and CDR2 from the germline V gene are MNHEY and SMNVEV (reference sequence). V lost 3 bases, J lost 7 bases, and 4 bases stayed unmatched. This CDR3 region has 14 residues. The CDR3 coding sequence is TGTGCCAGCAGTTTTAGCGGGAGTGTTAATGAGCAGTTCTTC. Translation gives CASSFSGSVNEQFF.

The genes are TRBV7-2 and TRBJ1-2, with 8 bases matching TRBD1. The J segment lost 8 bases and the V segment lost 4 bases, leaving 12 bases of the junction unmatched. Germline V gene lookup returns CDR1 SGHTA and CDR2 FQGNSA. This CDR3 region has 15 residues. The CDR3 sequence: CASSSGDRWMGGYTF. DNA of the CDR3: TGTGCCAGCAGCTCCGGGGACAGGTGGATGGGGGGCTACACCTTC.

The chain combines TRBV7-2 with TRBJ2-7; D perhaps matches TRBD2 (5 bases). The CDR3 contains 14 residues. Trimming pared 3 bases from V and 1 base from J, leaving 10 bases between. Germline CDR1 SGHTA, CDR2 FQGNSA. CDR3 in amino acids: CASSFAGISYEQYF. The CDR3 DNA is TGTGCCAGCAGCTTTGCCGGGATTTCCTACGAGCAGTACTTC.

V is TRBV28 and J is TRBJ1-1; the D is unclear. There are 14 residues in the CDR3. V was trimmed by 3 bases and J by 4 bases, leaving 12 bases between them. Germline CDR1 MDHEN, CDR2 SYDVKM. CDR3: CASSLGGAGTEAFF. CDR3 DNA: TGTGCCAGCAGTTTGGGAGGTGCTGGCACTGAAGCTTTCTTT.

For this clone: This sample also contains other DNA sequences that code for the same CDR3. The chain is built from TRBV27 and TRBJ2-7, with 11 bases matching TRBD1. Germline CDR1 and CDR2: MNHEY and SMNVEV (reference sequence). The CDR3 contains 14 residues. The V gene end was trimmed by 4 bases and the J gene end by 4 bases; junction bases not matched to a gene: 3. This chain's CDR3 is CASSWTGGSYEQYF. As DNA, the CDR3 is TGTGCCAGCAGTTGGACAGGGGGCTCGTACGAGCAGTACTTC.

The gene calls are TRBV27 and TRBJ2-7; TRBD1 is a possible D gene (6 bases). Trimming stripped 1 base from V and 7 bases from J, with 14 bases between. Looked up from germline, CDR1 is MNHEY and CDR2 is SMNVEV (reference sequence). The CDR3 loop spans 14 amino acids. This CDR3 reads CASSLWGSDREQYF. DNA for the CDR3: TGTGCCAGCAGTTTATGGGGGTCAGACAGGGAGCAGTACTTC.

The chain has TRBV13 and TRBJ2-4; 16 bases are a match to TRBD2. Germline lookup yields CDR1 PRHDT and CDR2 FYEKMQ (reference sequence). Unmatched junction bases numbered 3, after V lost 4 bases and J lost 0 bases. The CDR3 contains 18 residues. The chain's CDR3 is CASSWGLAGGLAKNIQYF. The CDR3 DNA follows: TGTGCCAGCAGCTGGGGACTAGCGGGAGGGCTAGCCAAAAACATTCAGTACTTC.

The chain combines TRBV2 with TRBJ1-1; 8 bases are shared with TRBD1. CDR1 SNHLY and CDR2 FYNNEI come from the germline V gene. This CDR3 has 14 residues. Trimming removed 6 bases from V and 8 bases from J; junction bases left unmatched: 11. The CDR3, as DNA: TGTGCCAGCAGAGTAATTGGACAGGGAGGCGAAGCTTTCTTT. This encodes CASRVIGQGGEAFF.

This clone was recorded once. The chain combines TRBV5-1 with TRBJ2-1; possible D gene TRBD1, 6 bases. The CDR3 totals 16 residues. CDR1 is SGHRS, CDR2 YFSETQ, per germline. Trimming stripped 4 bases from V and 8 bases from J, with 22 bases between. The CDR3 here is CASSPSFQGLTDEQFF. The CDR3 DNA is TGCGCCAGCAGCCCCTCGTTTCAGGGGTTAACCGATGAGCAGTTCTTC.

This chain joins TRBV7-9 and TRBJ1-2; 9 nucleotides agree with TRBD1. V was pared by 6 bases and J by 4 bases, with 12 bases of the junction left unmatched. Germline V CDR1 and CDR2: SEHNR, FQNEAQ (reference sequence). The CDR3 is 16 residues long. The CDR3 here is CASSYVLGQGSYGYTF. CDR3 coding DNA: TGTGCCAGCAGTTACGTCCTTGGACAGGGGAGCTATGGCTACACCTTC. The whole variable domain, remainder taken from reference TRBV7-9 and TRBJ1-2, is DTGVSQNPRHKITKRGQNVTFRCDPISEHNRLYWYRQTLGQGPEFLTYFQNEAQLEKSRLLSDRFSAERPKGSFSTLEIQRTEQGDSAMYLCASSYVLGQGSYGYTFGSGTRLTVV.

The chain carries TRBV27 and TRBJ1-2; 7 bases fit TRBD1. V shed 5 bases and J 6 bases; nucleotides not matched to a gene: 9. The CDR3 totals 14 residues. The germline V gene has CDR1 MNHEY and CDR2 SMNVEV (reference sequence). In DNA form, the CDR3 reads TGTGCCAGCAGTCCCAAGGGGGCCTGGGATGGCTACACCTTC. Translating it yields CASSPKGAWDGYTF.

Here the CDR3 reads CASSLRTGRGSNQPQHF. The CDR3 DNA follows: TGTGCCAGCAGCCTTCGGACAGGTAGAGGTAGCAATCAGCCCCAGCATTTT. The chain is built from TRBV7-2 and TRBJ1-5, with 7 bases aligning to TRBD1. V lost 5 bases and J lost 0; bases outside the gene matches: 10. Per the germline V gene, CDR1 is SGHTA and CDR2 is FQGNSA. The CDR3 consists of 17 residues.

The V and J genes are TRBV3-1 (or the pseudogene TRBV3-2) and TRBJ2-1; 9 nucleotides align to TRBD2. CDR3 length: 15 residues. Trimming at V came to 1 base and at J to 2 bases, leaving 0 bases not matched to a gene. Germline assignment: CDR1 LGHDT and CDR2 YNNKEL (reference sequence). CDR3 in amino acids: CASSQGLAAYNEQFF. As DNA, the CDR3 is TGTGCCAGCAGCCAAGGACTAGCGGCCTACAATGAGCAGTTCTTC.

V gene TRBV24-1 combines with J gene TRBJ2-2, with D possibly being TRBD1 (6 bases). Deletions cut 6 bases from V and 3 bases from J, with 16 bases between. The CDR3 length is 16 residues. CDR1 and CDR2 from the germline V gene are KGHDR and SFDVKD. The DNA of the CDR3 is TGTGCCACCAGTCCCTCCTATACAGGGTACACCGGGGAGCTGTTTTTT. Amino acid sequence: CATSPSYTGYTGELFF.

The rearrangement uses TRBV6-2 or TRBV6-3 and TRBJ2-1; tentatively, D is TRBD1 (6 bases). Germline assignment: CDR1 MNHEY and CDR2 SVGEGT. V was cut by 4 bases and J by 4 bases, with 14 bases left in between. The CDR3 sequence is 15 residues long. CDR3 region: CASSWKQGPYNEQFF. The CDR3 DNA reads TGTGCCAGCAGTTGGAAACAGGGACCTTACAATGAGCAGTTCTTC.

CDR3 in amino acids: CAIGSGTSSYEQFF. CDR3 DNA sequence: TGTGCCATCGGCTCCGGGACTAGTTCATATGAGCAGTTCTTC. The chain carries TRBV10-3 and TRBJ2-1; 8 nucleotides match TRBD2. Germline CDR1 is ENHRY and CDR2 is SYGVKD. Unmatched junction bases numbered 11, after V lost 8 bases and J lost 8 bases. The CDR3 is 14 residues long.

This rearrangement joins TRBV9 to TRBJ1-5; no reliable D call. This CDR3 comprises 13 residues. Germline-derived CDR1 and CDR2 are SGDLS and YYNGEE. V was cut by 3 bases and J by 0 bases, with 4 bases left in between. As DNA, the CDR3 is TGTGCCAGCAGCGGAGATAGCAATCAGCCCCAGCATTTT. Residues: CASSGDSNQPQHF.

The chain couples TRBV2 to TRBJ1-2; a weak D match, TRBD1 (6 bases). Trimming took 6 bases from V and 1 from J, leaving 15 bases between them. The CDR3 covers 15 residues. CDR1 and CDR2 (germline): SNHLY, FYNNEI. The CDR3 loop is CASRVGNRDNYGYTF. In nucleotides, the CDR3 is TGTGCCAGCAGAGTCGGGAACAGGGATAACTATGGCTACACCTTC.

The genes are TRBV27 and TRBJ2-2; D is possibly TRBD2 (6 bases). This CDR3 contains 15 residues. V lost 3 bases and J lost 4, with 12 bases in between. Germline V gene sequence: CDR1 MNHEY, CDR2 SMNVEV (reference sequence). The CDR3 DNA follows: TGTGCCAGCAGTTTTTCGCGGGGAACCACCGGGGAGCTGTTTTTT. Its protein is CASSFSRGTTGELFF.

CDR3 DNA sequence: TGTGCCAGTAGTATTAGTCATGGGAACACTGAAGCTTTCTTT. Its translation is CASSISHGNTEAFF. V usage is TRBV19 and J usage is TRBJ1-1; D is unresolved. This CDR3 is built from 14 residues. Germline V gene sequence: CDR1 LNHDA, CDR2 SQIVND (reference sequence). V was cut by 3 bases and J by 1 base, with 9 bases left in between. The full variable domain, completed using reference TRBV19 and TRBJ1-1, is DGGITQSPKYLFRKEGQNVTLSCEQNLNHDAMYWYRQDPGQGLRLIYYSQIVNDFQKGDIAEGYSVSREKKESFPLTVTSAQKNPTAFYLCASSISHGNTEAFFGQGTRLTVV.

CDR3 DNA sequence: TGTGCCACCAGCAGAAGGACAGGGGCGTATGGCTACACCTTC. This translates into CATSRRTGAYGYTF. V is TRBV15 and J is TRBJ1-2; 9 bases map to TRBD1. Trimming cost V 2 bases and J 5 bases; bases outside gene matches: 3. Germline lookup yields CDR1 LNHNV and CDR2 YYDKDF (reference sequence). CDR3 length: 14 amino acids.

The chain recombines TRBV7-2 with TRBJ1-6; a weak D match, TRBD1 (5 bases). Germline V gene data show CDR1 as SGHTA and CDR2 as FQGNSA. Trimming removed 5 bases from V and 0 bases from J, with 14 bases in between. This CDR3 comprises 17 residues. The CDR3 sequence: CASSPRVASSYNSPLHF. CDR3 nucleotide sequence: TGTGCCAGCAGCCCCAGGGTCGCGAGCTCCTATAATTCACCCCTCCACTTT.

Here the CDR3 DNA reads TGTGCCAGCACCGAGCGGGGGATGGGAAACACCATATATTTT. Translating it yields CASTERGMGNTIYF. The V call is TRBV6-5, the J call TRBJ1-3; D is possibly TRBD1 (5 bases). V shed 7 bases and J shed 4 bases, with 14 bases lying between them. The CDR3 runs to 14 residues. The germline V gene encodes CDR1 MNHEY and CDR2 SVGAGI.

The V gene is TRBV7-2, the J gene TRBJ2-5; TRBD2 matches at 12 bases. The CDR3 spans 16 residues. The ends lost 3 bases at V and 0 bases at J; junction bases unmatched: 2. CDR1 is SGHTA, CDR2 FQGNSA, per germline. This chain's CDR3 is CASSFGLAGYQETQYF. The CDR3 DNA follows: TGTGCCAGCAGCTTCGGACTAGCGGGATACCAAGAGACCCAGTACTTC.